These T cell receptor beta chains were read from a single sample in a study of response to subunit inactivated influenza vaccine. TCRdb ran MiXCR on the RT-PCR reads and lists one entry per CDR3 protein. The sample consists of about 780,000 distinct CDR3 sequences, approximately 17% of them appearing once. This specimen consisted of PBMCs from blood, obtained 4 to 6 days after vaccination. These receptors all stem from a man over 45 who received an inactivated influenza vaccine. The CDR3 runs from the conserved cysteine through the conserved F or W. Fields, in order: V gene, J gene, D gene, clone size, CDR3 protein, CDR3 DNA. D genes are given only for firm matches. Expanded clones are given a class, and other clones once, few, many or no size at all.

v_gene: TRBV15
j_gene: TRBJ2-3
d_gene: TRBD2
abundance: -
CDR3aa: CATSPRTSGRFDTQYF
CDR3nt: TGTGCCACCAGCCCTCGGACTAGCGGGAGGTTCGATACGCAGTATTTT

v_gene: TRBV20-1
j_gene: TRBJ2-1
d_gene: TRBD2
abundance: -
CDR3aa: CSARDLTSGGRYNEQFF
CDR3nt: TGCAGTGCTAGAGATCTGACTAGCGGGGGACGCTACAATGAGCAGTTCTTC

v_gene: TRBV4-3
j_gene: TRBJ1-1
d_gene: -
abundance: once
CDR3aa: CASSQDVAGEDEAFF
CDR3nt: TGCGCCAGCAGCCAAGACGTTGCGGGGGAGGATGAAGCTTTCTTT

v_gene: TRBV5-1
j_gene: TRBJ2-7
d_gene: -
abundance: -
CDR3aa: CASSLEGFSDVAYEQYF
CDR3nt: TGCGCCAGCAGCTTGGAAGGTTTCTCTGACGTAGCCTACGAGCAGTACTTC

v_gene: TRBV29-1
j_gene: TRBJ2-7
d_gene: -
abundance: few
CDR3aa: CSVIDRTEPVEQYF
CDR3nt: TGCAGCGTAATCGATCGGACAGAGCCCGTCGAGCAGTACTTC

v_gene: TRBV20-1
j_gene: TRBJ2-1
d_gene: -
abundance: -
CDR3aa: CSARGAGTGSYNEQFF
CDR3nt: TGCAGTGCTAGAGGTGCCGGGACTGGATCCTACAATGAGCAGTTCTTC

v_gene: TRBV2
j_gene: TRBJ2-2
d_gene: -
abundance: few
CDR3aa: CASGVENTGELFF
CDR3nt: TGTGCCAGCGGGGTGGAGAACACCGGGGAGCTGTTTTTT

v_gene: TRBV20-1
j_gene: TRBJ1-2
d_gene: -
abundance: few
CDR3aa: CSALKTEYSYGYTF
CDR3nt: TGCAGTGCTTTAAAGACTGAATACTCCTATGGCTACACCTTC

v_gene: TRBV28
j_gene: TRBJ2-1
d_gene: -
abundance: few
CDR3aa: CATGARDLSEQFF
CDR3nt: TGTGCCACGGGGGCGCGTGATTTAAGTGAGCAGTTCTTC

v_gene: TRBV27
j_gene: TRBJ2-1
d_gene: -
abundance: few
CDR3aa: CASSTVGGAGEQFF
CDR3nt: TGTGCCAGCAGTACCGTGGGGGGTGCCGGTGAGCAGTTCTTC

v_gene: TRBV5-6
j_gene: TRBJ2-7
d_gene: TRBD1
abundance: many
CDR3aa: CASSRNRQGSYEQYF
CDR3nt: TGTGCCAGCAGCCGAAATAGACAGGGGTCCTACGAGCAGTACTTC

v_gene: TRBV18
j_gene: TRBJ1-6
d_gene: TRBD1
abundance: -
CDR3aa: CASSPSQGGNSPLHF
CDR3nt: TGTGCCAGCTCACCATCCCAGGGGGGGAATTCACCCCTCCACTTT

v_gene: TRBV7-2
j_gene: TRBJ2-1
d_gene: -
abundance: -
CDR3aa: CASSLDLASDNEQFF
CDR3nt: TGTGCCAGCAGCTTAGATCTAGCGTCGGACAATGAGCAGTTCTTC

v_gene: TRBV6-6
j_gene: TRBJ2-7
d_gene: TRBD1
abundance: -
CDR3aa: CATKDRDHEQYF
CDR3nt: TGTGCCACCAAGGACAGGGACCACGAGCAGTACTTC

v_gene: TRBV5-5
j_gene: TRBJ1-4
d_gene: -
abundance: -
CDR3aa: CASSLTGVNEKLFF
CDR3nt: TGTGCCAGCAGCCTCACAGGAGTTAATGAAAAACTGTTTTTT

v_gene: TRBV27
j_gene: TRBJ2-5
d_gene: TRBD1
abundance: many
CDR3aa: CASSPAGDRKGTQYF
CDR3nt: TGTGCCAGCAGTCCTGCCGGGGACAGGAAGGGGACCCAGTACTTC

v_gene: TRBV7-6
j_gene: TRBJ2-3
d_gene: TRBD2
abundance: -
CDR3aa: CASSLFPGGPTSTDTQYF
CDR3nt: TGTGCCAGCAGCTTATTCCCGGGAGGGCCCACTAGCACAGATACGCAGTATTTT

v_gene: TRBV18
j_gene: TRBJ2-1
d_gene: -
abundance: few
CDR3aa: CASSPSLVRPNEQFF
CDR3nt: TGTGCCAGCTCACCTTCCCTAGTAAGACCCAATGAGCAGTTCTTC

v_gene: TRBV15
j_gene: TRBJ1-2
d_gene: -
abundance: -
CDR3aa: CATSREDSGIYGYTF
CDR3nt: TGTGCCACCAGCAGAGAGGACAGTGGGATCTATGGCTACACCTTC

v_gene: TRBV24-1
j_gene: TRBJ2-3
d_gene: TRBD2
abundance: -
CDR3aa: CATSDPGLAGGSDTQYF
CDR3nt: TGTGCCACCAGTGACCCCGGACTAGCGGGAGGGTCAGATACGCAGTATTTT

v_gene: TRBV9
j_gene: TRBJ2-3
d_gene: -
abundance: -
CDR3aa: CASSPEGGQNTDTQYF
CDR3nt: TGTGCCAGCAGCCCAGAAGGCGGACAGAACACAGATACGCAGTATTTT

v_gene: TRBV30
j_gene: TRBJ2-7
d_gene: TRBD1
abundance: -
CDR3aa: CALSRTGYEQYF
CDR3nt: TGTGCCTTATCAAGGACAGGCTACGAGCAGTACTTC

v_gene: TRBV2
j_gene: TRBJ2-7
d_gene: -
abundance: -
CDR3aa: CASIGVRIYEQYF
CDR3nt: TGTGCCAGCATCGGTGTCCGTATCTACGAGCAGTACTTC

v_gene: TRBV5-1
j_gene: TRBJ2-5
d_gene: TRBD1
abundance: -
CDR3aa: CASSSNRGSETQYF
CDR3nt: TGCGCCAGCAGCTCAAACAGGGGCTCGGAGACCCAGTACTTC

v_gene: TRBV29-1
j_gene: TRBJ2-7
d_gene: -
abundance: -
CDR3aa: CSVGGQLRSSYEQYF
CDR3nt: TGCAGCGTGGGGGGACAGTTGCGTAGCTCCTACGAGCAGTACTTC

v_gene: TRBV6-1
j_gene: TRBJ2-3
d_gene: TRBD2
abundance: many
CDR3aa: CASSPLAGGSTDTQYF
CDR3nt: TGTGCCAGCAGTCCTTTAGCGGGAGGGAGCACAGATACGCAGTATTTT

v_gene: TRBV5-1
j_gene: TRBJ2-1
d_gene: TRBD2
abundance: -
CDR3aa: CASRNSGGTPYNEQFF
CDR3nt: TGCGCCAGCAGGAATAGCGGGGGCACCCCCTACAATGAGCAGTTCTTC

v_gene: TRBV6-2/TRBV6-3
j_gene: TRBJ1-5
d_gene: -
abundance: -
CDR3aa: CASSRPEGNQPQHF
CDR3nt: TGTGCCAGCAGTCGCCCAGAAGGGAATCAGCCCCAGCATTTT

v_gene: TRBV3-1
j_gene: TRBJ2-5
d_gene: -
abundance: -
CDR3aa: CASTNQETQYF
CDR3nt: TGTGCCAGCACCAACCAAGAGACCCAGTACTTC

v_gene: TRBV29-1
j_gene: TRBJ2-5
d_gene: -
abundance: -
CDR3aa: CSVSFQETQYF
CDR3nt: TGCAGCGTTTCTTTCCAAGAGACCCAGTACTTC

v_gene: TRBV7-3
j_gene: TRBJ2-5
d_gene: -
abundance: -
CDR3aa: CASSLTGVSGETQYF
CDR3nt: TGTGCCAGCAGTCTGACAGGGGTTAGCGGGGAGACCCAGTACTTC

v_gene: TRBV7-2
j_gene: TRBJ1-1
d_gene: -
abundance: many
CDR3aa: CASSLQGRRTEAFF
CDR3nt: TGTGCCAGCAGCTTACAGGGCCGGAGGACTGAAGCTTTCTTT

v_gene: TRBV20-1
j_gene: TRBJ2-6
d_gene: -
abundance: few
CDR3aa: CSARDLGSSGANVLTF
CDR3nt: TGCAGTGCTAGAGATCTGGGGAGCTCTGGGGCCAACGTCCTGACTTTC

v_gene: TRBV12-3/TRBV12-4
j_gene: TRBJ2-5
d_gene: TRBD2
abundance: few
CDR3aa: CASSWLAGGTKETQYF
CDR3nt: TGTGCCAGCAGTTGGTTAGCGGGAGGGACAAAAGAGACCCAGTACTTC

v_gene: TRBV5-1
j_gene: TRBJ2-2
d_gene: TRBD2
abundance: -
CDR3aa: CASSLSGGGNAGELFF
CDR3nt: TGCGCCAGCAGCTTGTCCGGCGGGGGGAACGCCGGGGAGCTGTTTTTT

v_gene: TRBV20-1
j_gene: TRBJ2-1
d_gene: TRBD2
abundance: many
CDR3aa: CSARDLAGYNEQFF
CDR3nt: TGCAGTGCTAGAGATTTAGCGGGATACAATGAGCAGTTCTTC

v_gene: TRBV5-1
j_gene: TRBJ2-7
d_gene: -
abundance: -
CDR3aa: CASSQRQGYEQYF
CDR3nt: TGCGCCAGCAGCCAAAGGCAGGGCTACGAGCAGTACTTC

v_gene: TRBV29-1
j_gene: TRBJ2-7
d_gene: -
abundance: few
CDR3aa: CSVRWPYEQYF
CDR3nt: TGCAGCGTTAGGTGGCCCTACGAGCAGTACTTC

v_gene: TRBV2
j_gene: TRBJ2-5
d_gene: -
abundance: -
CDR3aa: CASKAGQRETQYF
CDR3nt: TGTGCCAGCAAAGCGGGACAAAGGGAGACCCAGTACTTC

v_gene: TRBV10-3
j_gene: TRBJ2-7
d_gene: TRBD1
abundance: many
CDR3aa: CAIRETGTTYEQYF
CDR3nt: TGTGCCATCAGGGAGACAGGGACCACCTACGAGCAGTACTTC

v_gene: TRBV12-3/TRBV12-4
j_gene: TRBJ1-1
d_gene: -
abundance: few
CDR3aa: CASRRDWNTEAFF
CDR3nt: TGTGCCAGCAGAAGGGACTGGAACACTGAAGCTTTCTTT

v_gene: TRBV6-1
j_gene: TRBJ2-3
d_gene: TRBD1
abundance: -
CDR3aa: CAIGGATDTQYF
CDR3nt: TGTGCCATAGGGGGCGCGACAGATACGCAGTATTTT

v_gene: TRBV20-1
j_gene: TRBJ2-4
d_gene: -
abundance: few
CDR3aa: CSALIRLAKNIQYF
CDR3nt: TGCAGTGCCTTAATCAGACTGGCCAAAAACATTCAGTACTTC

v_gene: TRBV20-1
j_gene: TRBJ2-2
d_gene: -
abundance: few
CDR3aa: CSAAWGVYTGELFF
CDR3nt: TGCAGTGCCGCCTGGGGGGTGTACACCGGGGAGCTGTTTTTT

v_gene: TRBV7-7
j_gene: TRBJ2-5
d_gene: -
abundance: -
CDR3aa: CASSSSSRGETQYF
CDR3nt: TGTGCCAGCAGCTCCTCCTCCAGGGGTGAGACCCAGTACTTC

v_gene: TRBV4-3
j_gene: TRBJ1-6
d_gene: TRBD1
abundance: -
CDR3aa: CASSQEGQKNSPLHF
CDR3nt: TGCGCCAGCAGCCAAGAGGGACAGAAGAATTCACCCCTCCACTTT